This T cell receptor beta chain was captured by sequencing in a study of early T cells in non-severe SARS-CoV-2 infection. Study as a whole: Unpaired chains resulted from sequencing bulk RNA of unsorted whole blood.

This clonotype was seen repeatedly, ten times or more. Its matching antigen is unknown. Individually, cDNA molecules had unique molecular identifiers attached to them. TCRdb re-derived calls from the 5' RACE reads in MiXCR, one entry per CDR3 protein. This table has tens of thousands of distinct CDR3 sequences, about 6.5% appearing once. Trimming cost V 6 bases and J 11 bases, with 22 bases left between them. Germline lookup yields CDR1 MNHEY and CDR2 SVGAGI. The CDR3 contains 15 residues. Points from the study as a whole: CD4 and private specificities were missed by VDJdb matching, which favored anti-spike CD8 responses.

Sequenced here: whole blood, sampled at baseline. The chain uses TRBV6-5 and TRBJ1-4; D is ambiguous. The clonotype was recovered from an adult who was a healthcare worker with PCR-confirmed SARS-CoV-2 infection or an uninfected control (not recorded which). CDR3 nucleotide sequence: TGTGCCAGCAGGAGAGGGCTGGACCCCGTCTTTAAACTGTTTTTT. This translates into CASRRGLDPVFKLFF.